This is a list of T cell receptor beta chains from one sample in a study of T-cell memory formation after mild COVID-19. TCRdb re-called the 5' RACE reads with MiXCR, one entry per CDR3 protein. The sample includes fewer than 700,000 distinct CDR3 sequences, 18% of them seen just once. The sequenced material came from PBMCs or a T cell subset sorted from them (not recorded which). The receptor set was obtained from an adult woman who had mild COVID-19 (a few samples of this study predate the infection). Cell type and time point are not known. Both conserved end residues are part of each CDR3. D genes are given only for firm matches. A row's size may be missing; if present it is once, few, many or a size class.

CDR3nt | CDR3aa | j_gene | v_gene | abundance | len | d_gene
TGTGCCAGGCCGGGACAGGTACGCTACGAGCAGTACTTC | CARPGQVRYEQYF | TRBJ2-7 | TRBV21-1 | few | 13 | .
TGTGCCAGCAGCCAAGCGAAGGGGCCGGCTGAAGCTTTCTTT | CASSQAKGPAEAFF | TRBJ1-1 | TRBV3-1 | . | 14 | .
TGTGCCTGGAGTCGGACTAGCGGTTACAATGAGCAGTTCTTC | CAWSRTSGYNEQFF | TRBJ2-1 | TRBV30 | few | 14 | TRBD2
TGTGCCAGTCCGGGACAGGGGAGACGTGGCTACACCTTC | CASPGQGRRGYTF | TRBJ1-2 | TRBV27 | . | 13 | TRBD1
TGTGCCAGCAGGGCCGGGACAGGGTTCGCTGAAGCTTTCTTT | CASRAGTGFAEAFF | TRBJ1-1 | TRBV12-3/TRBV12-4 | . | 14 | TRBD1
TGTGCCAGCGCCCCCAGCGGGAGGACCTTCTACGAGCAGTACTTC | CASAPSGRTFYEQYF | TRBJ2-7 | TRBV6-2/TRBV6-3 | few | 15 | TRBD2
TGCGCCAGCAGCCTACCCGGGACTAGCATCGTTACCGGGGAGCTGTTTTTT | CASSLPGTSIVTGELFF | TRBJ2-2 | TRBV4-1 | . | 17 | TRBD2
TGCAGTGCTAGAGTTATTTCTGGGGCCAACGTCCTGACTTTC | CSARVISGANVLTF | TRBJ2-6 | TRBV20-1 | . | 14 | .
TGTGCCAGCAGCTCGGGACTAGCGGGAGGGGGATACGAGCAGTACTTC | CASSSGLAGGGYEQYF | TRBJ2-7 | TRBV7-9 | . | 16 | TRBD2
TGTGCCAGCAGCAAGGGACTAGCGGACCAAGAGACCCAGTACTTC | CASSKGLADQETQYF | TRBJ2-5 | TRBV7-8 | few | 15 | TRBD2
TGTGCCAGTAGTAAGGGACAGCGTCTGAACACTGAAGCTTTCTTT | CASSKGQRLNTEAFF | TRBJ1-1 | TRBV19 | . | 15 | TRBD1